The rows below give T cell receptor beta chains drawn from one sample of a study of cytomegalovirus exposure and HLA in healthy donors. The data were produced by immunoSEQ multiplex PCR, yet TCRdb's version contains in-frame clones alone and is incomplete. This table has approximately 120,000 clones, over 65% appearing once. The sample was PBMCs. Receptors were obtained from a man between 45 and 60 years old in good health and CMV-seronegative. The CDR3 runs from the conserved cysteine through the conserved F or W. The D gene is left open where the match is weak. A clone size is listed for some rows: how often the clone was seen (once, few, many), or a class if it is expanded.

v_call: TRBV10-2; d_call: TRBD1; clone_size: NA; j_call: TRBJ1-1; cdr3_aa: CARRARGQDTEAFF; cdr3_nt: TGCGCCAGACGAGCCAGGGGGCAGGACACTGAAGCTTTCTTT
v_call: TRBV27; d_call: TRBD1; clone_size: few; j_call: TRBJ2-1; cdr3_aa: CASSSGTGGSNEQFF; cdr3_nt: TGTGCCAGCAGCTCCGGGACAGGGGGATCGAATGAGCAGTTCTTC
v_call: TRBV5-4; d_call: NA; clone_size: NA; j_call: TRBJ2-5; cdr3_aa: CASSSGTETQYF; cdr3_nt: TGTGCCAGCAGCTCCGGGACTGAGACCCAGTACTTC
v_call: TRBV19; d_call: NA; clone_size: once; j_call: TRBJ1-6; cdr3_aa: CASGLQVRNSPLHF; cdr3_nt: TGTGCCAGTGGGCTACAGGTTCGGAATTCACCCCTCCACTTT
v_call: TRBV25-1; d_call: NA; clone_size: NA; j_call: TRBJ1-2; cdr3_aa: CASSGEGGRVGYTF; cdr3_nt: TGTGCCAGCAGTGGGGAAGGGGGACGGGTTGGCTACACCTTC
v_call: TRBV7-8; d_call: TRBD2; clone_size: NA; j_call: TRBJ2-1; cdr3_aa: CASSLRTSGGNSYNEQFF; cdr3_nt: TGTGCCAGCAGCTTAAGGACTAGCGGGGGCAACTCCTACAATGAGCAGTTCTTC
v_call: TRBV5-8; d_call: NA; clone_size: NA; j_call: TRBJ1-5; cdr3_aa: CASSSTSKGAGQPQHF; cdr3_nt: TGTGCCAGCAGCTCTACAAGTAAAGGGGCCGGTCAGCCCCAGCATTTT
v_call: TRBV7-9; d_call: NA; clone_size: NA; j_call: TRBJ1-4; cdr3_aa: CASSLPGQDSEKLFF; cdr3_nt: TGTGCCAGCAGCTTACCAGGGCAGGATAGTGAAAAACTGTTTTTT
v_call: TRBV7-2; d_call: TRBD1; clone_size: once; j_call: TRBJ1-3; cdr3_aa: CASSLGTGGTIYF; cdr3_nt: TGTGCCAGCAGCTTAGGGACAGGAGGAACCATATATTTT
v_call: TRBV6-6; d_call: NA; clone_size: few; j_call: TRBJ1-1; cdr3_aa: CAPRFVAFF; cdr3_nt: TGTGCCCCTCGGTTCGTGGCTTTCTTT
v_call: TRBV7-9; d_call: NA; clone_size: NA; j_call: TRBJ2-7; cdr3_aa: CASSSAGGFGEQYF; cdr3_nt: TGTGCCAGCAGCTCCGCGGGCGGATTCGGAGAGCAGTACTTC
v_call: TRBV19; d_call: TRBD2; clone_size: NA; j_call: TRBJ2-7; cdr3_aa: CASSLTLAGRHEQYF; cdr3_nt: TGTGCCAGTAGTCTGACCCTAGCGGGGCGGCACGAGCAGTACTTC
v_call: TRBV5-1; d_call: TRBD2; clone_size: NA; j_call: TRBJ2-2; cdr3_aa: CASSLVSGGGGELFF; cdr3_nt: TGCGCCAGCAGCTTGGTGTCTGGGGGGGGAGGGGAGCTGTTTTTT
v_call: TRBV11-2; d_call: NA; clone_size: NA; j_call: TRBJ1-2; cdr3_aa: CASSYDKNYGYTF; cdr3_nt: TGTGCCAGCAGCTACGACAAGAACTATGGCTACACCTTC
v_call: TRBV29-1; d_call: TRBD1; clone_size: few; j_call: TRBJ1-1; cdr3_aa: CSAPSGTANTEAFF; cdr3_nt: TGCAGCGCCCCGAGTGGGACAGCGAACACTGAAGCTTTCTTT
v_call: TRBV9; d_call: NA; clone_size: NA; j_call: TRBJ1-1; cdr3_aa: CASSVEPGGNTEAFF; cdr3_nt: TGTGCCAGCAGCGTAGAGCCGGGAGGGAACACTGAAGCTTTCTTT
v_call: TRBV9; d_call: TRBD2; clone_size: NA; j_call: TRBJ2-7; cdr3_aa: CASSPHSRGAPYEQYF; cdr3_nt: TGTGCCAGCAGCCCCCACTCGCGGGGGGCTCCCTACGAGCAGTACTTC
v_call: TRBV7-8; d_call: NA; clone_size: few; j_call: TRBJ1-3; cdr3_aa: CASRTRADGNTIYF; cdr3_nt: TGTGCCAGCCGTACGCGGGCGGACGGAAACACCATATATTTT
v_call: TRBV12-1; d_call: NA; clone_size: NA; j_call: TRBJ2-7; cdr3_aa: CASSPGLAGNGYEQYF; cdr3_nt: TGTGCCAGCAGCCCCGGACTAGCGGGGAACGGGTACGAGCAGTACTTC
v_call: TRBV20-1; d_call: NA; clone_size: few; j_call: TRBJ2-5; cdr3_aa: CSGRQETQYF; cdr3_nt: TGCAGTGGCAGGCAAGAGACCCAGTACTTC
v_call: TRBV4-3; d_call: TRBD1; clone_size: NA; j_call: TRBJ2-2; cdr3_aa: CASSRARDRGNTGELFF; cdr3_nt: TGCGCCAGCAGCCGAGCCCGGGACAGGGGAAACACCGGGGAGCTGTTTTTT
v_call: TRBV28; d_call: TRBD1; clone_size: once; j_call: TRBJ2-2; cdr3_aa: CASSSRTGSGELFF; cdr3_nt: TGTGCCAGCAGTTCCCGGACAGGCTCCGGGGAGCTGTTTTTT
v_call: TRBV9; d_call: NA; clone_size: NA; j_call: TRBJ1-4; cdr3_aa: CASSVDRYNEKLFF; cdr3_nt: TGTGCCAGCAGCGTAGACAGGTATAATGAAAAACTGTTTTTT
v_call: TRBV28; d_call: NA; clone_size: NA; j_call: TRBJ1-5; cdr3_aa: CASSFFVWGDLRNQPQHF; cdr3_nt: TGTGCCAGCAGTTTTTTTGTCTGGGGGGACTTGCGGAATCAGCCCCAGCATTTT
v_call: TRBV5-5; d_call: TRBD2; clone_size: NA; j_call: TRBJ2-1; cdr3_aa: CASSWTGGHPLSSYNEQFF; cdr3_nt: TGTGCCAGCAGTTGGACGGGAGGCCACCCTCTGAGCTCCTACAATGAGCAGTTCTTC
v_call: TRBV11-2; d_call: NA; clone_size: NA; j_call: TRBJ2-6; cdr3_aa: CASQAGFSGANVLTF; cdr3_nt: TGTGCCAGCCAGGCAGGGTTTTCTGGGGCCAACGTCCTGACTTTC
v_call: TRBV5-1; d_call: NA; clone_size: few; j_call: TRBJ1-1; cdr3_aa: CASSLVANTEAFF; cdr3_nt: TGCGCCAGCAGCTTGGTGGCGAACACTGAAGCTTTCTTT